One and the same sample provided the 26 T cell receptor beta chains below, sequenced in a study of graft-versus-host responses after intestinal transplantation. These receptors lack a known antigen. Profiling relied on immunoSEQ multiplex PCR, and the TCRdb table lists in-frame clones only, not all of them. The sample consists of approximately 54,000 clones, about 88% of them appearing once. The sequencing used unstimulated CD4+ T cells sorted from spleen or lymph node cells, collected before transplant. The receptors here all came from a human donor who was the organ donor for an intestinal transplant.

The chain recombines TRBV10-2 with TRBJ2-5; 7 bases are shared with TRBD1. CDR3 size: 15 residues. V shed 6 bases and J 0 bases; nucleotides not matched to a gene: 7. CDR1 and CDR2 (germline): WSHSY, SAAADI. CDR3 region: CASRPTGVYQETQYF. CDR3 sequence (DNA): TGCGCCAGCAGGCCAACAGGGGTCTACCAAGAGACCCAGTACTTC.

The chain couples TRBV5-4 to TRBJ2-7; 10 bases are shared with TRBD2. Germline CDR1 is SGHNT and CDR2 is YYREEE (reference sequence). After removal of 2 bases from V and 4 bases from J, the junction contained 3 bases not matched to a gene. CDR3 size: 14 residues. CDR3 sequence reads: CASSLAGGPYEQYF. In nucleotides, the CDR3 is TGTGCCAGCAGCTTAGCGGGAGGGCCATACGAGCAGTACTTC.

This clone turned up a few times. V gene TRBV19 combines with J gene TRBJ2-1; tentatively, D is TRBD1 (6 bases). The germline V gene encodes CDR1 LNHDA and CDR2 SQIVND (reference sequence). Trimming pared 6 bases from V and 8 bases from J, leaving 14 bases between. This CDR3 is 13 amino acids long. CDR3 in DNA: TGTGCCAGTAGGACCTTACAGGGTGATGAGCAGTTCTTC. Translating it yields CASRTLQGDEQFF.

The genes are TRBV27 and TRBJ1-6; 10 bases are shared with TRBD1. The CDR3 contains 13 residues. J was trimmed by 10 bases and V by 9 bases; bases with no gene match: 6. Germline CDR1 MNHEY, CDR2 SMNVEV (reference sequence). Here the CDR3 reads CARRDRGLSPLHF. The CDR3 DNA is TGTGCCAGGCGGGACAGGGGCTTATCACCCCTCCACTTT.

Only one count was recorded for this clone. The rearrangement links TRBV4-1 to TRBJ1-2, with no clear D. This CDR3 has 12 residues. V was shortened by 1 base and J by 5 bases, with 5 bases between the two germline ends. Germline loops: CDR1 MGHRA, CDR2 YSYEKL. CDR3 residues: CASSQGDYGYTF. CDR3 DNA sequence: TGCGCCAGCAGCCAAGGGGATTATGGCTACACCTTC.

The rearrangement joins TRBV25-1 to TRBJ2-1; the D gene is possibly TRBD1 (6 bases). Germline-derived CDR1 and CDR2 are MGHDK and SYGVNS. Deletions cut 8 bases from V and 7 bases from J, with 6 bases between. The CDR3 is 10 residues long. In DNA form, the CDR3 reads TGTGCCAGCCAGGGGAATGAGCAGTTCTTC. Translating gives CASQGNEQFF.

This chain uses TRBV5-1 with TRBJ2-3; 11 nucleotides match TRBD2. The length of the CDR3 is 16 residues. Losses at the gene ends were 3 bases for V and 5 bases for J; bases not matched to a gene: 8. The germline CDR1 and CDR2 sequences are SGHRS and YFSETQ. The CDR3 region is CASSSTGTSGGDTQYF. CDR3 in DNA: TGCGCCAGCAGCTCGACGGGGACTAGCGGAGGAGATACGCAGTATTTT.

The rearrangement uses TRBV5-4 and TRBJ1-4, with D maybe TRBD1 (5 bases). Between the trimmed V and J ends, which lost 8 bases and 6 bases, there was a span of 11 bases. Germline-derived CDR1 and CDR2 are SGHNT and YYREEE (reference sequence). The CDR3 spans 12 residues. The CDR3 region has the DNA TGTGCCAGTGGGGCAGGTGATGAAAAACTGTTTTTT. Encoded protein: CASGAGDEKLFF.

This clone was recorded only once. V is TRBV5-6 and J is TRBJ2-7, with 7 bases that match TRBD1. The CDR3 length is 14 residues. Germline lookup yields CDR1 SGHDT and CDR2 YYEEEE. J lost 7 bases, V lost 5 bases, and 12 bases had no gene match. The CDR3 spells CASRRRTGPREQYF. The CDR3 DNA is TGTGCCAGCAGACGAAGGACAGGCCCAAGGGAGCAGTACTTC.

The rearrangement uses TRBV10-1 and TRBJ2-7; 14 bases match TRBD2. J was trimmed by 5 bases and V by 3 bases; bases with no gene match: 9. CDR1 is WNHNN, CDR2 SYGVQD, per germline (reference sequence). CDR3 length: 17 amino acids. CDR3 coding DNA: TGCGCCAGCAGTGATACCAATCGACTAGCGGGAGGGGACGAGCAGTACTTC. Protein: CASSDTNRLAGGDEQYF.

V is TRBV19 and J is TRBJ1-2; D might be TRBD1 (5 bases). The CDR3 extends over 14 amino acids. Trimming took off 4 bases at V and 3 bases at J, with 12 bases between the two ends. Germline V gives CDR1 LNHDA, CDR2 SQIVND (reference sequence). The CDR3 sequence: CASSRAGGDYGYTF. The CDR3 DNA sequence: TGTGCCAGTAGTAGGGCGGGGGGAGACTATGGCTACACCTTC.

The V call is TRBV5-1, the J call TRBJ2-3; D is possibly TRBD2 (5 bases). This CDR3 comprises 15 residues. V lost 2 bases and J lost 0, with 10 bases in between. CDR1 is SGHRS and CDR2 is YFSETQ in the germline V gene. The CDR3 DNA follows: TGCGCCAGCAGCTTTGGGAGCCCTAGCACAGATACGCAGTATTTT. It translates to CASSFGSPSTDTQYF.

CDR3 nucleotide sequence: TGTGCCAGCAGCCAAGGACTGAATCAGCCCCAGCATTTT. Residues: CASSQGLNQPQHF. The J gene is TRBJ1-5, the V gene TRBV14, with D uncertain. The length of the CDR3 is 13 residues. Germline CDR1 and CDR2: SGHDN and FVKESK. Deletions cut 1 base from V and 4 bases from J, with 5 bases between.

This clone appeared a few times. The V gene is TRBV10-2, the J gene TRBJ2-3, with TRBD2 as a possible D gene (5 bases). This CDR3 comprises 16 residues. With 3 bases removed from V and 2 bases from J, the gap between germline ends came to 15 bases. Germline CDR1 and CDR2: WSHSY and SAAADI. This CDR3 reads CASSDFQEGITDTQYF. The CDR3 region has the DNA TGCGCCAGCAGTGACTTTCAAGAGGGAATCACAGATACGCAGTATTTT.

CDR3 bases: TGTGCCAGCAGTTATGGCTGGACAGGGGAAGCTTTCTTT. Translating gives CASSYGWTGEAFF. The V and J genes are TRBV6-5 and TRBJ1-1; 8 bases fit TRBD1. This CDR3 is 13 amino acids long. The junction had 5 bases not matched to a gene; V was cut back by 3 bases and J by 8 bases. Germline CDR1 and CDR2: MNHEY and SVGAGI.

This clone was picked up a small number of times. This chain joins TRBV27 and TRBJ1-1, with TRBD1 matching over 11 bases. Germline V gives CDR1 MNHEY, CDR2 SMNVEV (reference sequence). J was trimmed by 8 bases and V by 3 bases; bases with no gene match: 5. The CDR3 extends over 14 amino acids. DNA for the CDR3: TGTGCCAGCAGTTTCCCGGGACAGGGGGGCGAAGCTTTCTTT. This encodes CASSFPGQGGEAFF.

The chain couples TRBV19 to TRBJ1-2, with D hard to call. This CDR3 has 13 amino acids. With 7 bases removed from V and 0 bases from J, the gap between germline ends came to 9 bases. The germline V gene encodes CDR1 LNHDA and CDR2 SQIVND (reference sequence). The CDR3 protein is CASTRTSNYGYTF. The CDR3 DNA is TGTGCCAGTACCCGGACGTCTAACTATGGCTACACCTTC.

As DNA, the CDR3 is TGTGCCAGCAGCTTAGGGGCGGGGGTCGTAGCCAAAAACATTCAGTACTTC. Amino acid sequence: CASSLGAGVVAKNIQYF. This chain connects TRBV7-9 to TRBJ2-4; 7 nucleotides match TRBD2. CDR3 size: 17 residues. Trimming took 1 base from V and 0 from J; bases not matched to a gene: 6. Germline loops: CDR1 SEHNR, CDR2 FQNEAQ (reference sequence).

This clone came up once. J is TRBJ1-4 and V is TRBV5-4, with no clear D. Germline assignment: CDR1 SGHNT and CDR2 YYREEE (reference sequence). V lost 2 bases, J lost 3 bases, and 8 bases lay in between. The CDR3 length is 14 residues. As DNA, the CDR3 is TGTGCCAGCAGCTTCGGAAAGGCTAATGAAAAACTGTTTTTT. It yields the protein CASSFGKANEKLFF. Using reference TRBV5-4 and TRBJ1-4 for the parts outside the CDR3, the full variable domain is ETGVTQSPTHLIKTRGQQVTLRCSSQSGHNTVSWYQQALGQGPQFIFQYYREEENGRGNFPPRFSGLQFPNYSSELNVNALELDDSALYLCASSFGKANEKLFFGSGTQLSVL.

The chain uses TRBV9 and TRBJ1-1, with D hard to call. The CDR3 is 14 residues long. Looked up from germline, CDR1 is SGDLS and CDR2 is YYNGEE. The germline V and J ends were trimmed by 0 bases and 0 bases, with 6 bases remaining between them. The CDR3 nucleotides read TGTGCCAGCAGCGTAGCTGTCATGAACACTGAAGCTTTCTTT. As protein: CASSVAVMNTEAFF.

CDR3 coding DNA: TGTGCCAGCAGCTTTAGGCCTGGCCGCAGCTCCTACGAGCAGTACTTC. Its protein is CASSFRPGRSSYEQYF. The chain carries TRBV7-2 and TRBJ2-7; D gene unclear. The length of the CDR3 is 16 residues. Trimming took off 3 bases at V and 0 bases at J, with 15 bases between the two ends. The germline V gene has CDR1 SGHTA and CDR2 FQGNSA.

The chain is built from TRBV7-8 and TRBJ2-4; tentative D call: TRBD2 (5 bases). Trimming stripped 5 bases from V and 8 bases from J, with 7 bases between. Germline V gene lookup returns CDR1 SGHVS and CDR2 FQNEAQ. The CDR3 spans 11 residues. CDR3 amino acids: CASSADYIQYF. The DNA of the CDR3 is TGTGCCAGCAGCGCGGACTACATTCAGTACTTC.

This rearrangement joins TRBV19 to TRBJ2-5, with 13 bases that match TRBD2. CDR3 length: 18 residues. V was clipped by 6 bases and J by 0 bases; unmatched bases: 10. In germline, CDR1 is LNHDA, CDR2 SQIVND (reference sequence). CDR3 coding DNA: TGTGCCAGTAGCACAACTAGCGGGGGGGCAGGGTACCAAGAGACCCAGTACTTC. It yields the protein CASSTTSGGAGYQETQYF.

Turning to this clone: Other DNA sequences of this sample code for an identical CDR3. This sequence joins TRBV5-1 and TRBJ2-2, with D perhaps matching TRBD1 or TRBD2 (7 bases each). The V end lost 4 bases, the J end lost 5 bases, and 15 bases lay between the germline ends. Germline CDR1 reads SGHRS; CDR2 reads YFSETQ. The CDR3 loop spans 15 amino acids. In DNA, the CDR3 is TGCGCCAGCAGCCTCAGGGGGGGGGATACCGGGGAGCTGTTTTTT. This translates into CASSLRGGDTGELFF.

The rearrangement links TRBV30 to TRBJ1-5; no clear D gene. Germline assignment: CDR1 GTSNPN and CDR2 SVGIG (reference sequence). V was pared by 4 bases and J by 0 bases, with 7 bases between. CDR3 size: 13 residues. CDR3 residues: CAWNQSSNQPQHF. In DNA, the CDR3 is TGTGCCTGGAATCAGAGTAGCAATCAGCCCCAGCATTTT.

The chain is built from TRBV19 and TRBJ2-5; possibly TRBD1 or TRBD2 for D (5 bases each). Germline V lookup: CDR1 LNHDA, CDR2 SQIVND (reference sequence). There are 13 residues in the CDR3. The ends were cut back, 3 bases at V and 6 bases at J, with 11 bases in the middle. The CDR3, as DNA: TGTGCCAGTAGTATGGGGACCAGACAGACCCAGTACTTC. This sequence encodes CASSMGTRQTQYF. The whole variable domain, filled in from reference TRBV19 and TRBJ2-5, reads DGGITQSPKYLFRKEGQNVTLSCEQNLNHDAMYWYRQDPGQGLRLIYYSQIVNDFQKGDIAEGYSVSREKKESFPLTVTSAQKNPTAFYLCASSMGTRQTQYFGPGTRLLVL.